A selection of T cell receptor beta chains follows, all from one sample in a study of cytomegalovirus exposure and HLA in healthy donors. The assay was immunoSEQ multiplex PCR, and TCRdb's table has in-frame clones only and misses some. The data contain 80,000 to 90,000 clones, approximately 80% of them singletons. The specimen sequenced was PBMCs. These receptor sequences come from a woman in her thirties in good health and CMV-seronegative. The CDR3 runs from the conserved cysteine through the conserved F or W. Fields, in order: D gene, V gene, CDR3 protein. The D gene is left open where the match is weak.

D gene: TRBD1
V gene: TRBV2
CDR3 protein: CASSVQGGSYEQYF

D gene: -
V gene: TRBV30
CDR3 protein: CAWKVADYSGNTIYF

D gene: TRBD2
V gene: TRBV6-5
CDR3 protein: CASSYLAGGETQYF

D gene: -
V gene: TRBV11-1
CDR3 protein: CASSLGTENTEAFF

D gene: -
V gene: TRBV28
CDR3 protein: CASSSVRFGLVTEAFF

D gene: -
V gene: TRBV7-3
CDR3 protein: CASTPKRPDF

D gene: TRBD2
V gene: TRBV4-2
CDR3 protein: CASSQFEGLAGGAGANVLTF

D gene: -
V gene: TRBV30
CDR3 protein: CAWTGGAQRAGYTF

D gene: -
V gene: TRBV6-6
CDR3 protein: CASSSERSSYNEQFF

D gene: TRBD1
V gene: TRBV5-1
CDR3 protein: CASSLGSQGGFTDTQYF

D gene: TRBD2
V gene: TRBV7-6
CDR3 protein: CASSLGLAAPTSTDTQYF

D gene: -
V gene: TRBV28
CDR3 protein: CASSLVQGEMNTEAFF

D gene: -
V gene: TRBV19
CDR3 protein: CASSMDRRGELFF

D gene: TRBD2
V gene: TRBV2
CDR3 protein: CASNPNGLAASTDTQYF

D gene: -
V gene: TRBV2
CDR3 protein: CASSEAASLRTDTQYF

D gene: TRBD1
V gene: TRBV28
CDR3 protein: CASSFRSGTVTYEQYF

D gene: -
V gene: TRBV18
CDR3 protein: CASSPGGLGELFF

D gene: TRBD1
V gene: TRBV5-1
CDR3 protein: CASSWGTGAGNQPQHF

D gene: -
V gene: TRBV7-9
CDR3 protein: CASSPPVADTQYF

D gene: -
V gene: TRBV11-2
CDR3 protein: CASSSPRGSTEAFF

D gene: -
V gene: TRBV14
CDR3 protein: CASGTGGKLFF

D gene: -
V gene: TRBV7-9
CDR3 protein: CASSSTGTLETQYF

D gene: -
V gene: TRBV19
CDR3 protein: CASSMREPPYEQYF

D gene: -
V gene: TRBV28
CDR3 protein: CASQADLATNEKLFF

D gene: -
V gene: TRBV9
CDR3 protein: CASSVATSSYEQYF

D gene: -
V gene: TRBV21-1
CDR3 protein: CASSKQNPRIYNEQFF

D gene: TRBD1
V gene: TRBV7-9
CDR3 protein: CASSSYRGYQETQYF

D gene: TRBD1
V gene: TRBV5-1
CDR3 protein: CASSSNRGLNTEAFF

D gene: TRBD1
V gene: TRBV7-9
CDR3 protein: CASSRYRGDSPLHF

D gene: -
V gene: TRBV7-9
CDR3 protein: CASRIKETYGYTF

D gene: -
V gene: TRBV27
CDR3 protein: CASSLSGRSSYNEQFF

D gene: -
V gene: TRBV5-4
CDR3 protein: CASSSSGEGEKLFF

D gene: -
V gene: TRBV5-4
CDR3 protein: CASSRGYNEQFF

D gene: TRBD1
V gene: TRBV27
CDR3 protein: CASSASTGGDTQYF

D gene: -
V gene: TRBV29-1
CDR3 protein: CSVQGSKGNTIYF

D gene: -
V gene: TRBV9
CDR3 protein: CASSVDQTVGEPQHF